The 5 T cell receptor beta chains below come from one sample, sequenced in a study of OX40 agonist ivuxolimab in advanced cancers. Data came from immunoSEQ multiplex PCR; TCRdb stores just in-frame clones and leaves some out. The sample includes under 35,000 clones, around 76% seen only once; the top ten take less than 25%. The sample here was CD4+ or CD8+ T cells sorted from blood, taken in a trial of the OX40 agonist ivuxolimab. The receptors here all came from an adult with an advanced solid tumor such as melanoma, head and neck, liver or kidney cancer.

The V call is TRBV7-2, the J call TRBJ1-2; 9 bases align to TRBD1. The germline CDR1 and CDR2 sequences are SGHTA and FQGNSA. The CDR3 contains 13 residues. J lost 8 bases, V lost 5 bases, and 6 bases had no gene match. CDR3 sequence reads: CASSANRGHGYTF. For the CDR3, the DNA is TGTGCCAGCAGCGCTAACAGGGGGCACGGCTACACCTTC.

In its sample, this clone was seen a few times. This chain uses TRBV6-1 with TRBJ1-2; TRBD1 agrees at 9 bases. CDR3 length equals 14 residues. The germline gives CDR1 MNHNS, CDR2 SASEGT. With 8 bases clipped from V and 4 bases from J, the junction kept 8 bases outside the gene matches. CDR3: CASLGQGVTYGYTF. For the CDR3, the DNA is TGTGCCAGCCTGGGACAGGGTGTTACCTATGGCTACACCTTC.

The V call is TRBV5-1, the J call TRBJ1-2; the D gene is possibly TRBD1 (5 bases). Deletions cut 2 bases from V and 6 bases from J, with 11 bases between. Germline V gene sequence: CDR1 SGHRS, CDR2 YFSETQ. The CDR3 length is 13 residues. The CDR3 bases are TGCGCCAGCAGCTTTAGGGGTGACGATGGCTACACCTTC. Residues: CASSFRGDDGYTF.

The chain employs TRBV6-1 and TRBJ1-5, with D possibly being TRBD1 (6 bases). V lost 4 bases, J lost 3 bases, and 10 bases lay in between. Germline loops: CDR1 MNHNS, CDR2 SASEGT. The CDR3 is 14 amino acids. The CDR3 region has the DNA TGTGCCAGCAGTGCCACAGGGCCCAATCAGCCCCAGCATTTT. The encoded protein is CASSATGPNQPQHF.

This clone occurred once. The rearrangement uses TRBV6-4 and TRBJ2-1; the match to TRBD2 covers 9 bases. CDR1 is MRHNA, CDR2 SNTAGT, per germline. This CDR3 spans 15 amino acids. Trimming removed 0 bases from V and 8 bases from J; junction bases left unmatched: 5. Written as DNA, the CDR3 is TGTGCCAGCAGTGACTCCTTTAGCGGGAGTGATGAGCAGTTCTTC. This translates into CASSDSFSGSDEQFF.